This entry lists 13 T cell receptor beta chains sequenced from one sample in a study of blood T cell repertoires in COVID-19. Method: immunoSEQ multiplex PCR; TCRdb's copy keeps in-frame clones and lacks some. The table includes some 250,000 clones, about 68% detected once. The source material was peripheral blood. The receptor set was obtained from a woman at least 80 years old with acute or convalescent COVID-19.

The chain combines TRBV6-6 with TRBJ1-5, with a tentative D call TRBD1 (6 bases). Trimming removed 6 bases at V and 2 bases at J, with 17 bases between. The CDR3 has 16 residues. The germline CDR1 and CDR2 sequences are MNHNY and SVGAGI (reference sequence). DNA for the CDR3: TGTGCCAGCAGCCAAAGGGGGTTTGGTGGCAATCAGCCCCAGCATTTT. Translation gives CASSQRGFGGNQPQHF.

This clone was counted only a few times. The rearrangement joins TRBV6-5 to TRBJ1-2; 8 bases line up with TRBD1. This CDR3 is built from 13 residues. V shed 6 bases and J 2 bases; nucleotides not matched to a gene: 2. Germline assignment: CDR1 MNHEY and CDR2 SVGAGI. CDR3 in amino acids: CASRTGANYGYTF. As DNA, the CDR3 is TGTGCCAGCAGGACAGGGGCCAACTATGGCTACACCTTC.

The chain is built from TRBV6-6 and TRBJ1-2, with TRBD1 identical over 9 bases. The CDR3 is 14 residues long. With V trimmed by 7 bases and J by 7 bases, 10 bases remained unmatched. Germline V gene lookup returns CDR1 MNHNY and CDR2 SVGAGI (reference sequence). The CDR3 spells CASKQQGAESGYTF. CDR3 nucleotides: TGTGCCAGCAAACAACAGGGGGCAGAATCTGGCTACACCTTC.

V gene TRBV5-6 combines with J gene TRBJ1-2; D might be TRBD1 (6 bases). This CDR3 has 14 residues. CDR1 is SGHDT and CDR2 is YYEEEE in the germline V gene. The germline V and J ends were trimmed by 4 bases and 0 bases, with 10 bases remaining between them. The CDR3 loop is CASSPDRTNYGYTF. For the CDR3, the DNA is TGTGCCAGCAGCCCGGACAGAACTAACTATGGCTACACCTTC.

This clone has a single count. The chain is built from TRBV6-5 and TRBJ2-1; TRBD1 matches at 7 bases. The V gene's germline CDR1 is MNHEY and CDR2 SVGAGI. The CDR3 runs 12 residues. V was pared by 6 bases and J by 9 bases, with 5 bases of the junction left unmatched. In DNA form, the CDR3 reads TGTGCCAGCAGACTACAGGGGAGTGAGCAGTTCTTC. Translating it yields CASRLQGSEQFF.

As DNA, the CDR3 is TGCGCCAGCAGCTTTGGGACAGGGGATATGGGGGAGCTGTTTTTT. Encoded protein: CASSFGTGDMGELFF. The rearrangement joins TRBV5-1 to TRBJ2-2; 10 bases agree with TRBD1. CDR3 size: 15 residues. CDR1 is SGHRS and CDR2 is YFSETQ in the germline V gene. The junction had 6 bases not matched to a gene; V was cut back by 2 bases and J by 8 bases.

This rearrangement joins TRBV5-8 to TRBJ1-2; 8 bases align to TRBD1. Germline loops: CDR1 SGHTS, CDR2 YDEGEE. The CDR3 runs to 14 residues. V shed 4 bases, J shed 5 bases, and the junction held 7 bases outside the gene matches. As DNA, the CDR3 is TGTGCCAGCAGCAAAGACAGGGGAGGTTATGGCTACACCTTC. This gives the protein CASSKDRGGYGYTF.

The chain carries TRBV18 and TRBJ2-7, with TRBD2 matching over 15 bases. Per germline, CDR1 KGHSH and CDR2 LQKENI. This CDR3 comprises 16 residues. V lost 3 bases and J lost 2; bases outside the gene matches: 2. CDR3 region: CASSPGLAGGPYEQYF. The CDR3 DNA sequence: TGTGCCAGCTCACCCGGACTAGCGGGAGGGCCCTACGAGCAGTACTTC.

The chain employs TRBV4-3 and TRBJ2-2; unclear D gene. The germline gives CDR1 LGHNA, CDR2 YSLEER. Between the trimmed V and J ends, which lost 6 bases and 4 bases, there was a span of 12 bases. The CDR3 has 14 residues. CDR3 nucleotides: TGCGCCAGCAGTAGTCAACCCTCCACCGGGGAGCTGTTTTTT. It translates to CASSSQPSTGELFF.

The gene calls are TRBV5-1 and TRBJ2-5, with 7 bases fitting TRBD2. CDR3 length equals 15 residues. V gave up 0 bases and J gave up 2 bases; unmatched junction bases: 4. Germline lookup yields CDR1 SGHRS and CDR2 YFSETQ. The CDR3 region is CASSLGSSGQETQYF. DNA of the CDR3: TGCGCCAGCAGCTTGGGATCTAGCGGACAAGAGACCCAGTACTTC. Full variable domain (rest looked up from reference TRBV5-1 and TRBJ2-5): KAGVTQTPRYLIKTRGQQVTLSCSPISGHRSVSWYQQTPGQGLQFLFEYFSETQRNKGNFPGRFSGRQFSNSRSEMNVSTLELGDSALYLCASSLGSSGQETQYFGPGTRLLVL.

The chain joins TRBV10-3 to TRBJ2-1; 10 nucleotides match TRBD2. The CDR3 extends over 15 amino acids. V shed 5 bases and J 8 bases; nucleotides not matched to a gene: 9. Germline CDR1 is ENHRY and CDR2 is SYGVKD. The CDR3 region has the DNA TGTGCCATCAGTCCTAGCGGGAGTGGGGTTGATGAGCAGTTCTTC. Amino acids: CAISPSGSGVDEQFF.

This clone occurred a few times. The gene calls are TRBV7-9 and TRBJ2-7; TRBD1 matches 8 bases. The CDR3 runs to 14 residues. The V gene end was trimmed by 3 bases and the J gene end by 4 bases; junction bases not matched to a gene: 5. Looked up from germline, CDR1 is SEHNR and CDR2 is FQNEAQ (reference sequence). The CDR3 region is CASSLSGGDYEQYF. The DNA of the CDR3 is TGTGCCAGCAGCTTGTCAGGGGGCGATTACGAGCAGTACTTC.

The chain carries TRBV18 and TRBJ1-2, with 7 bases identical to TRBD1. This CDR3 spans 14 amino acids. The germline V gene has CDR1 KGHSH and CDR2 LQKENI. The junction had 6 bases not matched to a gene; V was cut back by 4 bases and J by 4 bases. CDR3 amino acids: CASSQGAVGYGYTF. CDR3 nucleotide sequence: TGTGCCAGCTCACAGGGGGCGGTTGGCTATGGCTACACCTTC.